The source of this T cell receptor beta chain is a study of cytomegalovirus exposure and HLA in healthy donors. Study-wide points: A later examination showed that TCR association rates differed by HLA locus, with DRB1 most and HLA-C fewest.

The germline gives CDR1 MDHEN, CDR2 SYDVKM. The CDR3 has 10 amino acids. The PCR ran on 60 Vbeta and 13 Jbeta primers. Profiling relied on immunoSEQ multiplex PCR, and the TCRdb table lists in-frame clones only, not all of them. The repertoire holds tens of thousands of clones, with 78% as singletons. Comments on this clone: What it binds is unknown. One junction end disagrees with the germline gene, perhaps due to a read error.

This chain joins TRBV28 and TRBJ2-3, with D uncertain. Material for sequencing was PBMCs. The clonotype comes from a male donor in good health and CMV-seropositive. The CDR3 coding sequence is TGTGCCAGCGGCACGGATACGCAGTATTTT. It encodes CASGTDTQYF. Together with reference TRBV28 and TRBJ2-3, the CDR3 gives the full variable domain: DVKVTQSSRYLVKRTGEKVFLECVQDMDHENMFWYRQDPGLGLRLIYFSYDVKMKEKGDIPEGYSVSREKKERFSLILESASTNQTSMYLCASGTDTQYFGPGTRLTVL.